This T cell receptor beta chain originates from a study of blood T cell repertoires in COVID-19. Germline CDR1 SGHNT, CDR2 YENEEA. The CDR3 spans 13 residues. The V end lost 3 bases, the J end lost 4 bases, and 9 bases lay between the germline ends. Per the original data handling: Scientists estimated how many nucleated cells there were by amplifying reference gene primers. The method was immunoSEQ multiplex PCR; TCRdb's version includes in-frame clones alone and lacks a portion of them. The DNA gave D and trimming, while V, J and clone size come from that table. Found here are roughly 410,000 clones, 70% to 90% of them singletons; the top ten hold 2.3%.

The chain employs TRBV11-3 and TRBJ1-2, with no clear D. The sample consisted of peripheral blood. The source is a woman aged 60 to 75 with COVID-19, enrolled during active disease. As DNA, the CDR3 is TGTGCCAGCAGCTTTTCCGGGTCCTATGGCTACACCTTC. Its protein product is CASSFSGSYGYTF.